This T cell receptor beta chain was observed in a study of type 1 regulatory T cells. V was pared by 7 bases and J by 3 bases, with 10 bases of the junction left unmatched. Looked up from germline, CDR1 is MNHNY and CDR2 is SVGAGI (reference sequence). The CDR3 spans 18 residues. With respect to this clonotype: The antigen remains unidentified.

TCRdb reprocessed the reads with MiXCR, giving one entry per CDR3 protein. The sample lists about 62,000 distinct CDR3 sequences; 62% were seen once. This sequence joins TRBV6-6 and TRBJ2-6; TRBD1 agrees at 12 bases. The sequencing input was cultured non-Tr1 T cells, either the whole culture or a sorted T cell fraction (not recorded which). The origin of this receptor is a human donor in good health. This CDR3 reads CASTTGTGGAFGANVLTF. The CDR3 nucleotides are TGTGCCAGCACCACGGGGACAGGGGGCGCTTTTGGGGCCAACGTCCTGACTTTC.